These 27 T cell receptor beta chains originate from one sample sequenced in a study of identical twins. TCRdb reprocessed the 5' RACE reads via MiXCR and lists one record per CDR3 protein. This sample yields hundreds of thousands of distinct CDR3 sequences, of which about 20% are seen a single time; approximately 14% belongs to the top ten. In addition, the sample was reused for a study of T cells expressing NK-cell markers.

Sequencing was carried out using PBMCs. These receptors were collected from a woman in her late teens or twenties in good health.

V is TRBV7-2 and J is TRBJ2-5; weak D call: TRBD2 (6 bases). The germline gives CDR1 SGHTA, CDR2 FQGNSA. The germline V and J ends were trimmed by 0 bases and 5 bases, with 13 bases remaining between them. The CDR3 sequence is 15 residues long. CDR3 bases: TGTGCCAGCAGCTTAGCGAACCGGGAGAGGGAGACCCAGTACTTC. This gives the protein CASSLANRERETQYF. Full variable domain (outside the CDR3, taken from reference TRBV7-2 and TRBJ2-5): GAGVSQSPSNKVTEKGKDVELRCDPISGHTALYWYRQSLGQGLEFLIYFQGNSAPDKSGLPSDRFSAERTGGSVSTLTIQRTQQEDSAVYLCASSLANRERETQYFGPGTRLLVL.

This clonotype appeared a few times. The CDR3 bases are TGCAGTGCTTTTACAGGGCTCTACGAGCAGTACTTC. Translating gives CSAFTGLYEQYF. The chain uses TRBV20-1 and TRBJ2-7, with D tentatively TRBD1 (6 bases). There are 12 residues in the CDR3. Germline loops: CDR1 DFQATT, CDR2 SNEGSKA (reference sequence). Trimming cost V 5 bases and J 3 bases, with 11 bases left between them.

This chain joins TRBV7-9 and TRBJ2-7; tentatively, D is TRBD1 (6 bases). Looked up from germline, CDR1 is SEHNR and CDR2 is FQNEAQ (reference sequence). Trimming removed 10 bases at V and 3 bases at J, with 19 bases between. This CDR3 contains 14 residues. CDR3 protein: CATQGPQGGYEQYF. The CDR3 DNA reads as TGTGCCACCCAAGGACCACAGGGCGGCTACGAGCAGTACTTC.

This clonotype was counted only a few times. This chain's CDR3 is CASSFRGEEYEQYF. As DNA, the CDR3 is TGCGCCAGCAGCTTCCGGGGGGAAGAATACGAGCAGTACTTC. This chain uses TRBV5-1 with TRBJ2-7, with 7 bases matching TRBD2. The CDR3 has 14 residues. Germline V gene lookup returns CDR1 SGHRS and CDR2 YFSETQ. V trimming: 2 bases; J trimming: 4 bases; junction bases outside the gene matches: 6.

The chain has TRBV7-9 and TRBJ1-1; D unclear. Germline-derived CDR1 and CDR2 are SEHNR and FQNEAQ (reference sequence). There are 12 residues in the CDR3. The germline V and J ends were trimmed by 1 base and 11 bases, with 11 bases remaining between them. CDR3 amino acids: CASSLEVSLAFF. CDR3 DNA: TGTGCCAGCAGCTTAGAAGTTTCTCTGGCTTTCTTT.

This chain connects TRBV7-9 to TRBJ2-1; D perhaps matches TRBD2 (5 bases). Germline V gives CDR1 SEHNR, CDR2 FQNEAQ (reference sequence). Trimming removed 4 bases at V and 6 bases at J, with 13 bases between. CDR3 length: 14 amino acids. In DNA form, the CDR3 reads TGTGCCAGCAGCTCGGCACTAGGGTCCAATGAGCAGTTCTTC. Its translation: CASSSALGSNEQFF.

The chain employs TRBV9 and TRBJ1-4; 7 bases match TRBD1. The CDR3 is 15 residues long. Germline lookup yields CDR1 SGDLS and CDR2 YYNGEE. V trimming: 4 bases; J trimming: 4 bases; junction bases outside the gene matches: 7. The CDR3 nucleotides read TGTGCCAGCAGCAGTGGGACAGACCTTAATGAAAAACTGTTTTTT. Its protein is CASSSGTDLNEKLFF.

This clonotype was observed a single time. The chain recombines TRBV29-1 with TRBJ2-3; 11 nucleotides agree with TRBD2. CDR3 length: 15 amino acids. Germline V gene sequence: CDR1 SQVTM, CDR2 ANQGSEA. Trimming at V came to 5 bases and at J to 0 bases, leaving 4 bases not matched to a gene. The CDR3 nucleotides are TGCAGCGTTTCGGGACTAGCGGATAGCACAGATACGCAGTATTTT. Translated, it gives CSVSGLADSTDTQYF.

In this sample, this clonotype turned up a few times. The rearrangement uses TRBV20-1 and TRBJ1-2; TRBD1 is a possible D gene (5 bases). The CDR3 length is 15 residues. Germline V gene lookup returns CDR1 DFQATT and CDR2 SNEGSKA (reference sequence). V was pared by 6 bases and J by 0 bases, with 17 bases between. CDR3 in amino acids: CSARAGRGANYGYTF. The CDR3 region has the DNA TGCAGTGCGCGGGCAGGGCGAGGGGCTAACTATGGCTACACCTTC.

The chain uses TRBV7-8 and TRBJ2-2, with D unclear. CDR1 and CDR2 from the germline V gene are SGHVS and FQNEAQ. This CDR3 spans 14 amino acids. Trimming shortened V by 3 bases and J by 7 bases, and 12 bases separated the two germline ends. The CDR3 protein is CASSFDGWGGELFF. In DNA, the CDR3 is TGTGCCAGCAGCTTCGACGGTTGGGGCGGGGAGCTGTTTTTT.

In DNA, the CDR3 is TGTGCCAGCAGTAACGACAGGGGCCACGAGCAGTACTTC. Its translation is CASSNDRGHEQYF. The V call is TRBV6-5, the J call TRBJ2-7; TRBD1 agrees at 8 bases. Trimming took 5 bases from V and 5 from J; bases not matched to a gene: 5. CDR3 length: 13 residues. Germline V lookup: CDR1 MNHEY, CDR2 SVGAGI.

The CDR3: CSAGRPEWEQYF. The CDR3 DNA follows: TGCAGTGCTGGCCGGCCAGAGTGGGAGCAGTACTTC. This chain links TRBV20-1 with TRBJ2-7; D call uncertain. The V and J ends lost 5 bases and 7 bases respectively, with 15 bases between them. CDR3 length: 12 amino acids. Germline assignment: CDR1 DFQATT and CDR2 SNEGSKA (reference sequence).

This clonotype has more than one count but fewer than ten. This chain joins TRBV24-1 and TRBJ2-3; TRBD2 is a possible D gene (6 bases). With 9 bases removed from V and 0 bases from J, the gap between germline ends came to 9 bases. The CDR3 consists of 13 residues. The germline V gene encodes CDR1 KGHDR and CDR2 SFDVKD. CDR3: CATAEGSTDTQYF. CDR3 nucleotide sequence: TGTGCCACCGCGGAGGGCAGCACAGATACGCAGTATTTT.

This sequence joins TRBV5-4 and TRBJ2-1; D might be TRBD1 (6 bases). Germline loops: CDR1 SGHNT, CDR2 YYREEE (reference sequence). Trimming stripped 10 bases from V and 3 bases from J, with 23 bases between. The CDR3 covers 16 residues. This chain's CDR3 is CAEGVVDAANYNEQFF. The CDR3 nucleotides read TGTGCCGAGGGGGTCGTGGATGCGGCCAACTACAATGAGCAGTTCTTC.

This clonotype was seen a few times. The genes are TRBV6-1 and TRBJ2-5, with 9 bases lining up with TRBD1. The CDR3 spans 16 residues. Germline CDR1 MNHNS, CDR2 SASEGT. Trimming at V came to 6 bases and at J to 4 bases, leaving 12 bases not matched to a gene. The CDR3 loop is CASRQRTGQGLETQYF. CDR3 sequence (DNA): TGTGCCAGCAGGCAGAGAACCGGACAGGGGTTAGAGACCCAGTACTTC.

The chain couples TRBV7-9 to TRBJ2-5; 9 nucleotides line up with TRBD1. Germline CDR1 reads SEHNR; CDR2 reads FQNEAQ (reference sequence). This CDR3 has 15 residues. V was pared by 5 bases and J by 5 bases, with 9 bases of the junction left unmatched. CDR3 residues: CASSLRTGVEETQYF. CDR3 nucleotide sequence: TGTGCCAGCAGCCTAAGGACAGGGGTGGAGGAGACCCAGTACTTC.

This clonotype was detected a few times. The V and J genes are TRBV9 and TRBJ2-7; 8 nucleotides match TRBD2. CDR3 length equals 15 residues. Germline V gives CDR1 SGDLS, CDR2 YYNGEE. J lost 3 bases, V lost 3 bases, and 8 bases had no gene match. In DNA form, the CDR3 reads TGTGCCAGCAGCGATATAGCGGGGAAAAGCTACGAGCAGTACTTC. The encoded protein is CASSDIAGKSYEQYF. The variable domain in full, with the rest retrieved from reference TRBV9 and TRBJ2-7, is DSGVTQTPKHLITATGQRVTLRCSPRSGDLSVYWYQQSLDQGLQFLIQYYNGEERAKGNILERFSAQQFPDLHSELNLSSLELGDSALYFCASSDIAGKSYEQYFGPGTRLTVT.

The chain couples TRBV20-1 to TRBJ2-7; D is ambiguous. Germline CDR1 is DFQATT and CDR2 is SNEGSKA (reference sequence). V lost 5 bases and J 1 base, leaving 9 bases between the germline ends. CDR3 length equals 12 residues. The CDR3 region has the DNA TGCAGTGCTCGCAAGGCTTCCTACGAGCAGTACTTC. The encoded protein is CSARKASYEQYF.

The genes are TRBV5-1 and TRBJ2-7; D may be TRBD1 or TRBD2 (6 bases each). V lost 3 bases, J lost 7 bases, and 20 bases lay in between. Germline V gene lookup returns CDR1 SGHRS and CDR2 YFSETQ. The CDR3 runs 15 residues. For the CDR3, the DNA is TGCGCCAGCAGCTCGTCAGACGGGGGCATGGAGGAGCAGTACTTC. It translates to CASSSSDGGMEEQYF.

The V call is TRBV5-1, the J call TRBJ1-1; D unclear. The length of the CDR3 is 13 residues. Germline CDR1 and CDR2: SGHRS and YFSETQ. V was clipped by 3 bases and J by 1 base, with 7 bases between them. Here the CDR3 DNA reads TGCGCCAGCAGCTACGACACGAACACTGAAGCTTTCTTT. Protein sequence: CASSYDTNTEAFF.

CDR3 sequence: CSAPGTGVEKLFF. For the CDR3, the DNA is TGCAGTGCCCCGGGGACAGGGGTCGAAAAACTGTTTTTT. The chain links TRBV20-1 to TRBJ1-4; 10 nucleotides align to TRBD1. Losses at the gene ends were 6 bases for V and 8 bases for J; bases not matched to a gene: 6. The CDR3 spans 13 residues. The germline V gene has CDR1 DFQATT and CDR2 SNEGSKA (reference sequence).

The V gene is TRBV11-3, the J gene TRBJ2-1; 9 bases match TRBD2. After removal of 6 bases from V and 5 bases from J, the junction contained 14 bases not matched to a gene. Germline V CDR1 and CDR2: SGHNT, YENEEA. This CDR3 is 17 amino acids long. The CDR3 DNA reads TGTGCCAGCAGTCGCCTAGCGGGAACAGCAGGGGACAATGAGCAGTTCTTC. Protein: CASSRLAGTAGDNEQFF. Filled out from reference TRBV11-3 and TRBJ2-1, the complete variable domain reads EAGVVQSPRYKIIEKKQPVAFWCNPISGHNTLYWYLQNLGQGPELLIRYENEEAVDDSQLPKDRFSAERLKGVDSTLKIQPAELGDSAVYLCASSRLAGTAGDNEQFFGPGTRLTVL.

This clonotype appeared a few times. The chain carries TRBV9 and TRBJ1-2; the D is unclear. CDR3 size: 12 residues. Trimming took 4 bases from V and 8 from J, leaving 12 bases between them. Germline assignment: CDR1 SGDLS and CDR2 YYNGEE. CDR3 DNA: TGTGCCAGCAGCCCCCCGGGAGGGGGCTACACCTTC. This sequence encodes CASSPPGGGYTF.

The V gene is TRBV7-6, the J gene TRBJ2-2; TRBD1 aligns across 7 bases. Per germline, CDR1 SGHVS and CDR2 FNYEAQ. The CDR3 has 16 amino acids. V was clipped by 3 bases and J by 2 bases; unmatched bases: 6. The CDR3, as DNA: TGTGCCAGCAGCTTCCAGGGGGTCCCAAACACCGGGGAGCTGTTTTTT. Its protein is CASSFQGVPNTGELFF.

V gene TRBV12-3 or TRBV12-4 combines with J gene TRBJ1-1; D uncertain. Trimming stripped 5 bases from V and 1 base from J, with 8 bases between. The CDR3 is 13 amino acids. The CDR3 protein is CASSTSTNTEAFF. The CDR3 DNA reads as TGTGCCAGCAGTACTAGCACGAACACTGAAGCTTTCTTT.

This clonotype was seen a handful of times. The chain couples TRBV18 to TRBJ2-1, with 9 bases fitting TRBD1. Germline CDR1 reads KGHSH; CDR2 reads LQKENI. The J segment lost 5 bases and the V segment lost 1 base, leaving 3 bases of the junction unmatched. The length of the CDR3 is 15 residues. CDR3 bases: TGTGCCAGCTCACCACAAGGACAGGGGAACAATGAGCAGTTCTTC. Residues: CASSPQGQGNNEQFF.

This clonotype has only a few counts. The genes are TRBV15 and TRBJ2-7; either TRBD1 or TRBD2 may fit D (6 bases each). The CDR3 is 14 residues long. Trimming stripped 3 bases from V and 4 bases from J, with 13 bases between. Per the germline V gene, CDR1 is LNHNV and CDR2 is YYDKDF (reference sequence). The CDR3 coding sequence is TGTGCCACCAGCAGGCTCGGGGGCGGGTACGAGCAGTACTTC. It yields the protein CATSRLGGGYEQYF.